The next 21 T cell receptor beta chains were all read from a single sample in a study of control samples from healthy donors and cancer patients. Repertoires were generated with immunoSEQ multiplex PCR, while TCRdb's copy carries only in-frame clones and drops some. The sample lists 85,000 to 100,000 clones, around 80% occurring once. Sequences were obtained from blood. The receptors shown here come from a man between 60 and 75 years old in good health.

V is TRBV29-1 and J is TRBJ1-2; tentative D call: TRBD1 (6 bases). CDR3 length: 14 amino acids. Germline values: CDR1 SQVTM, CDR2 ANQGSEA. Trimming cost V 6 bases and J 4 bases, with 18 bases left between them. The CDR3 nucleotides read TGCAGCGTCCTCGGAGGGGGGACCTCCTATGGCTACACCTTC. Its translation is CSVLGGGTSYGYTF.

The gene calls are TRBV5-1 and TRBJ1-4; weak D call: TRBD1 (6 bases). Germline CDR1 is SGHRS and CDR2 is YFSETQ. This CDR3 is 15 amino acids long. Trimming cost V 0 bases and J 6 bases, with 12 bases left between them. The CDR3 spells CASSLDGTQDEKLFF. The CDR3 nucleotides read TGCGCCAGCAGCTTGGATGGGACACAAGATGAAAAACTGTTTTTT.

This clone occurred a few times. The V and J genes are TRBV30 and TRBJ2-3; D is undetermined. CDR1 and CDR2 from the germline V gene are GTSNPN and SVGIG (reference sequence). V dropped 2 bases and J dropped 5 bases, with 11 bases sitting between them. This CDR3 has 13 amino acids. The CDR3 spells CAWSRRAGDTQYF. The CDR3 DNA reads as TGTGCCTGGAGTAGAAGGGCCGGAGATACGCAGTATTTT.

The CDR3 region is CAISETGFGEIGNQPQHF. The DNA of the CDR3 is TGTGCCATCAGTGAGACAGGGTTCGGGGAAATTGGCAATCAGCCCCAGCATTTT. V is TRBV10-3 and J is TRBJ1-5; weak D call: TRBD1 (6 bases). V dropped 2 bases and J dropped 2 bases, with 19 bases sitting between them. Per germline, CDR1 ENHRY and CDR2 SYGVKD. CDR3 length equals 18 residues.

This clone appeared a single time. The CDR3 DNA follows: TGTGCCAGCAGCCAATCGCGGACAGGAGCTCAGCCCCAGCATTTT. Translating it yields CASSQSRTGAQPQHF. This chain joins TRBV16 and TRBJ1-5; 7 nucleotides line up with TRBD1. This CDR3 contains 15 residues. With V trimmed by 0 bases and J by 6 bases, 5 bases remained unmatched. Germline CDR1 and CDR2: KGHSY and FQNENV.

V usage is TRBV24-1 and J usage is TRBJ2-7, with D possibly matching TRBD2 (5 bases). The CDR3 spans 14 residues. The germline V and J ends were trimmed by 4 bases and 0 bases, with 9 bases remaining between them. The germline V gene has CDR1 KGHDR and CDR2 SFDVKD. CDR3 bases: TGTGCCACCAGTGAATTGGGGAGCTCCTACGAGCAGTACTTC. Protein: CATSELGSSYEQYF.

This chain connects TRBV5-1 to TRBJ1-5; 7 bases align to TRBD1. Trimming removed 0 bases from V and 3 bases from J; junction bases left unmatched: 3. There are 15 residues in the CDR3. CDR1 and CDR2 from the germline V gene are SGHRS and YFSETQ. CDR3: CASSLEGGDNQPQHF. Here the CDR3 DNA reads TGCGCCAGCAGCTTGGAAGGGGGCGACAATCAGCCCCAGCATTTT.

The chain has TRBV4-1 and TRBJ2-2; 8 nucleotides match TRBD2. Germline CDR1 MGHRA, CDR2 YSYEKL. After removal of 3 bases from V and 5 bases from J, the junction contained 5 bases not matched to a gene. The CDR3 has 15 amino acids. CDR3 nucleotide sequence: TGCGCCAGCAGCCACGGGAGGGAGGTTACCGGGGAGCTGTTTTTT. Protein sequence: CASSHGREVTGELFF.

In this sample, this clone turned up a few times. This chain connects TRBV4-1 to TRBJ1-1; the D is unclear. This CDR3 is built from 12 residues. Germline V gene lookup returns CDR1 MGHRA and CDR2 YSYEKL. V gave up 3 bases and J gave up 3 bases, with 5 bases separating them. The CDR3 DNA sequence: TGCGCCAGCAGCCAGGGATACACTGAAGCTTTCTTT. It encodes CASSQGYTEAFF.

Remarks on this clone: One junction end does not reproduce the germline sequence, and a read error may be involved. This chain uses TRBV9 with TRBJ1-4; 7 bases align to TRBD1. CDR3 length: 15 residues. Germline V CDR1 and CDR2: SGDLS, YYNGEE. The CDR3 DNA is TGTGCCGGCAGCGTATGGGGACAGACCAATGAAAAACTGTTTTTT. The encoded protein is CAGSVWGQTNEKLFF.

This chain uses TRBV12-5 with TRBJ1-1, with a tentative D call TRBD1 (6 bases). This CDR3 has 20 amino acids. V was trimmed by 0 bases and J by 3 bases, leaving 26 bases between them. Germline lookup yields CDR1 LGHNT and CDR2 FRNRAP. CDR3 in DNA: TGTGCTAGTGGTTTGGTCTTTTCTGGGAAACAGGGCGCGAGGGACACTGAAGCTTTCTTT. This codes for CASGLVFSGKQGARDTEAFF.

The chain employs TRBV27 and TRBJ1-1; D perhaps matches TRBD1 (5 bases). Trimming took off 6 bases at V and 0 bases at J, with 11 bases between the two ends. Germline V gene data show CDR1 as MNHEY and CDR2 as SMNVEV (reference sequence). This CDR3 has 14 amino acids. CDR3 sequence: CASRVRDLNTEAFF. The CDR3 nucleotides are TGTGCCAGCAGGGTCAGGGACTTGAACACTGAAGCTTTCTTT.

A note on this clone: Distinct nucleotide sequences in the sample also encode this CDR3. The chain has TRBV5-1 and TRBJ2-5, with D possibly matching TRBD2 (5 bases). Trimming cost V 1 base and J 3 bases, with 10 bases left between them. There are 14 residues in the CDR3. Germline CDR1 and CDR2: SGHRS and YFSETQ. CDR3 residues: CASSLWTGEETQYF. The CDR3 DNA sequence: TGCGCCAGCAGCTTGTGGACCGGGGAAGAGACCCAGTACTTC.

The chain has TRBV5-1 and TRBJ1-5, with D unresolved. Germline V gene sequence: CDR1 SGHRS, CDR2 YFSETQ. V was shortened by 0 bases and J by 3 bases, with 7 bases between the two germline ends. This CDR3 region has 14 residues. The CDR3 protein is CASSLAGANQPQHF. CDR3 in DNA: TGCGCCAGCAGCTTGGCGGGTGCCAATCAGCCCCAGCATTTT.

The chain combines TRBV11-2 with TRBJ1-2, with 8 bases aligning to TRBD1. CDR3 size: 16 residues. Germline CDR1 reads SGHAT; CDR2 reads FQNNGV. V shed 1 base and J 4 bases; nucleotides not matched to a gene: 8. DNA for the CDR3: TGTGCCAGCAGCTTAGTGGGACAGGTGGGGAGCTATGGCTACACCTTC. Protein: CASSLVGQVGSYGYTF. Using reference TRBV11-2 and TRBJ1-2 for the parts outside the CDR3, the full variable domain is EAGVAQSPRYKIIEKRQSVAFWCNPISGHATLYWYQQILGQGPKLLIQFQNNGVVDDSQLPKDRFSAERLKGVDSTLKIQPAKLEDSAVYLCASSLVGQVGSYGYTFGSGTRLTVV.

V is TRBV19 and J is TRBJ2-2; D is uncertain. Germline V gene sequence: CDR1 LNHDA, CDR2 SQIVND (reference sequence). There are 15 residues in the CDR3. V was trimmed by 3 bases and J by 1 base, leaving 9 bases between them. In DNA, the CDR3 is TGTGCCAGTAGTATGACGACACGGAACACCGGGGAGCTGTTTTTT. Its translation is CASSMTTRNTGELFF.

The CDR3 DNA reads TGTGCCAGTAGTATAGGGTCGAATGAGCAGTTCTTC. Its protein is CASSIGSNEQFF. This chain links TRBV19 with TRBJ2-1, with no clear D. Trimming took off 1 base at V and 7 bases at J, with 5 bases between the two ends. CDR1 is LNHDA and CDR2 is SQIVND in the germline V gene (reference sequence). CDR3 length: 12 residues.

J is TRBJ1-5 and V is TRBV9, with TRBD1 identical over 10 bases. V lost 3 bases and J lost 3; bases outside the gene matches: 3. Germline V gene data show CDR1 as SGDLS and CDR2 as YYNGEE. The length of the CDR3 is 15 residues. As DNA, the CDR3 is TGTGCCAGCAGCGCCGGGACAGGGGTCAATCAGCCCCAGCATTTT. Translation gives CASSAGTGVNQPQHF.

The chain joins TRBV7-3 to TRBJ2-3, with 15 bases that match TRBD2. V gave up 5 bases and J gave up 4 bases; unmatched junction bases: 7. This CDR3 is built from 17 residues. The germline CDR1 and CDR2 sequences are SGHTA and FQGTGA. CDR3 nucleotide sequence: TGTGCCAGCAGCCCCGGACTAGCGGGGGGGGTAGCAGATACGCAGTATTTT. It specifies CASSPGLAGGVADTQYF.

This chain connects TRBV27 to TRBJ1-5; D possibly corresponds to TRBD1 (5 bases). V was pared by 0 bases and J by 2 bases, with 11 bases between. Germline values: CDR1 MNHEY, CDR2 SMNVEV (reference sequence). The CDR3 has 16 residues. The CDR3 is CASSLSSGGGNQPQHF. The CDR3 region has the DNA TGTGCCAGCAGTTTATCTAGCGGGGGAGGCAATCAGCCCCAGCATTTT.

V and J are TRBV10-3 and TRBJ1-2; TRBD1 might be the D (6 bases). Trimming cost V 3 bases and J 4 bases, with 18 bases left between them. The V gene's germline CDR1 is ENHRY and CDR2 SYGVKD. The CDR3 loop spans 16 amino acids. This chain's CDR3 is CAISESRGAGSYGYTF. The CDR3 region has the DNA TGTGCCATCAGTGAATCACGGGGGGCAGGGAGCTATGGCTACACCTTC.